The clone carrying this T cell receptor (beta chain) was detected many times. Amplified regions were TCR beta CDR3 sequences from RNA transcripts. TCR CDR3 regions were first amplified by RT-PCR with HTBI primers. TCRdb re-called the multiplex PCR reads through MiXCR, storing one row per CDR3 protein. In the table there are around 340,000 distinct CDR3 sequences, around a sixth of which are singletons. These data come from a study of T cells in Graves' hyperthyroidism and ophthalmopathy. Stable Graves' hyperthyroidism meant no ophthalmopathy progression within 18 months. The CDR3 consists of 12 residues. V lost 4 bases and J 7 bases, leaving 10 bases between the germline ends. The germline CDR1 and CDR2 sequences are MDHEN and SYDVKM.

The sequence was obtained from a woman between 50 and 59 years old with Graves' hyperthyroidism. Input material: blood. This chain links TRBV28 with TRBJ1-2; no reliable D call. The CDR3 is CASSWRTAGYTF. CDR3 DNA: TGTGCCAGCAGTTGGAGGACGGCTGGCTACACCTTC.